This T cell receptor beta chain is from a study of blood T cell repertoires in COVID-19. Repertoires were generated with immunoSEQ multiplex PCR, while TCRdb's copy carries only in-frame clones and drops some. The table includes about 220,000 clones, 82% detected once. From germline, CDR1 is SEHNR and CDR2 FQNEAQ (reference sequence). The length of the CDR3 is 16 residues. Unmatched junction bases numbered 13, after V lost 5 bases and J lost 4 bases. The chain has TRBV7-9 and TRBJ1-1; TRBD1 matches 7 bases. This receptor was obtained from a woman in her fifties or sixties who had recovered from COVID-19. Specimen: PBMCs or T cells enriched from blood (not recorded which). The CDR3 protein is CASSPDRKFWGTEAFF. The CDR3 nucleotides read TGTGCCAGCAGCCCGGACAGGAAGTTTTGGGGCACTGAAGCTTTCTTT.